This TCR beta chain was sequenced for a study of post-analysis software for immune sequencing data. Across the study: The patients showed relapsing-remitting, secondary progressive and progressive-relapsing multiple sclerosis courses.

Study-wide results and caveats: Controls had significantly higher normalized Chao1 diversity than multiple sclerosis patients. There were several TRBV segments more frequent in patients than controls, and TRBV5-6, TRBV5-1 and TRBV20-1 were among them.

There are 16 residues in the CDR3. Germline V gives CDR1 MDHEN, CDR2 SYDVKM. Unique-molecular-identifier-tagged TCR beta cDNA libraries were used. Input populations of roughly 1 to 11 million T cells gave rise to approximately 480,000 cDNA molecules. TCRdb passed the PCR reads through MiXCR, listing each CDR3 protein once. The sample holds under 900,000 distinct CDR3 sequences, 53% seen once. With regard to this clonotype: Antigen unknown. A read error may account for a junction end that differs from germline.

The clonotype comes from a girl under 18 with multiple sclerosis. The source material was blood. This chain uses TRBV28 with TRBJ2-1; weak D call: TRBD2 (6 bases). CDR3 sequence (DNA): TGTGCCAGCAGTCCAATCCGGGACTCCTCCTACAGTGAGCAGTTCTTC. The encoded protein is CASSPIRDSSYSEQFF.